These 19 T cell receptor beta chains originate from one sample sequenced in a study of T cell changes during pregnancy in multiple sclerosis. The protocol was immunoSEQ multiplex PCR, while the TCRdb copy is restricted to in-frame clones and leaves out a portion. The sample yields 98,000 or so clones, 93% seen once. Source: peripheral blood, taken after pregnancy. Receptors originate from a female donor with multiple sclerosis, enrolled in a pregnancy study.

The rearrangement joins TRBV19 to TRBJ2-3; D is unresolved. The V gene lost 7 bases and the J gene lost 6 bases, with 8 bases spanning the gap. The CDR3 has 11 amino acids. The V gene's germline CDR1 is LNHDA and CDR2 SQIVND (reference sequence). CDR3 DNA sequence: TGTGCCAGTACAAATCAGGATACGCAGTATTTT. Translation gives CASTNQDTQYF.

The rearrangement joins TRBV7-3 to TRBJ1-2, with 7 bases aligning to TRBD1. CDR1 is SGHTA, CDR2 FQGTGA, per germline. V gave up 1 base and J gave up 5 bases; unmatched junction bases: 1. CDR3 length: 13 residues. CDR3 protein: CASSLRQGYGYTF. In nucleotides, the CDR3 is TGTGCCAGCAGCTTAAGACAGGGTTATGGCTACACCTTC.

This clone was counted a single time. The chain employs TRBV27 and TRBJ2-7; D is unresolved. Per the germline V gene, CDR1 is MNHEY and CDR2 is SMNVEV (reference sequence). The CDR3 is 15 amino acids. Trimming pared 3 bases from V and 0 bases from J, leaving 12 bases between. CDR3 protein: CASSFNSLSSYEQYF. The CDR3 region has the DNA TGTGCCAGCAGTTTCAACAGTCTGAGCTCCTACGAGCAGTACTTC.

This rearrangement joins TRBV19 to TRBJ2-2; weak D call: TRBD2 (6 bases). The CDR3 is 15 residues long. Trimming shortened V by 4 bases and J by 6 bases, and 15 bases separated the two germline ends. Looked up from germline, CDR1 is LNHDA and CDR2 is SQIVND (reference sequence). The CDR3 spells CASSNMGGMAGELFF. CDR3 in DNA: TGTGCCAGTAGTAATATGGGGGGAATGGCCGGGGAGCTGTTTTTT.

This rearrangement joins TRBV10-1 to TRBJ2-3, with 7 bases matching TRBD1. This CDR3 has 14 residues. V shed 7 bases and J 4 bases; nucleotides not matched to a gene: 8. Germline lookup yields CDR1 WNHNN and CDR2 SYGVQD (reference sequence). For the CDR3, the DNA is TGCGCCAGCACCCCAGGGGGTCCCCCAGATACGCAGTATTTT. It translates to CASTPGGPPDTQYF.

This sequence joins TRBV11-2 and TRBJ2-2; tentative D call: TRBD1 (6 bases). CDR3 size: 14 residues. Looked up from germline, CDR1 is SGHAT and CDR2 is FQNNGV. Trimming removed 5 bases at V and 2 bases at J, with 9 bases between. For the CDR3, the DNA is TGTGCCAGCAGCCTCAGGGGAAACACCGGGGAGCTGTTTTTT. This encodes CASSLRGNTGELFF. Supplemented by reference TRBV11-2 and TRBJ2-2, the full variable domain reads EAGVAQSPRYKIIEKRQSVAFWCNPISGHATLYWYQQILGQGPKLLIQFQNNGVVDDSQLPKDRFSAERLKGVDSTLKIQPAKLEDSAVYLCASSLRGNTGELFFGEGSRLTVL.

The V gene is TRBV21-1, the J gene TRBJ2-7; the DNA was not used to check the table's D call, TRBD2. TRBV21-1 is marked as a pseudogene. CDR3 length: 16 amino acids. This CDR3 reads CASSPARGGIFYEQYF. The CDR3, as DNA: TGTGCCAGCAGCCCTGCGCGGGGCGGGATCTTCTACGAGCAGTACTTC.

This chain links TRBV6-5 with TRBJ1-2, with a weak D call TRBD1 (6 bases). This CDR3 is 15 amino acids long. Trimming stripped 6 bases from V and 4 bases from J, with 18 bases between. Germline-derived CDR1 and CDR2 are MNHEY and SVGAGI. The CDR3 DNA follows: TGTGCCAGCAGGGGAGTCAAGGACAGTTCCTATGGCTACACCTTC. Its translation is CASRGVKDSSYGYTF.

J is TRBJ2-3 and V is TRBV5-1; TRBD2 matches 8 bases. The V gene's germline CDR1 is SGHRS and CDR2 YFSETQ. The CDR3 sequence is 17 residues long. J gave up 3 bases and V 4 bases, and 13 bases lay outside the gene matches. CDR3 protein: CASSPEVSSGRTDTQYF. CDR3 DNA: TGCGCCAGCAGCCCGGAGGTGTCGAGCGGGAGAACAGATACGCAGTATTTT.

With regard to this clone: A junction boundary mismatches the germline segment, possibly from a read error. The chain links TRBV5-1 to TRBJ2-1; 11 positions match TRBD2. The CDR3 runs to 15 residues. Germline V gene lookup returns CDR1 SGHRS and CDR2 YFSETQ. The CDR3 spells CASRLAGGPYNEQFF. The CDR3 bases are TGCGCCAGCCGCTTAGCGGGAGGGCCCTACAATGAGCAGTTCTTC.

This clone appeared once. The chain couples TRBV11-2 to TRBJ2-7; the match to TRBD1 covers 7 bases. This CDR3 is built from 14 residues. V trimming: 6 bases; J trimming: 5 bases; junction bases outside the gene matches: 10. Germline values: CDR1 SGHAT, CDR2 FQNNGV. CDR3 sequence reads: CASSRDRSSHEQYF. The CDR3 coding sequence is TGTGCCAGCAGTCGGGACAGATCGAGCCACGAGCAGTACTTC. The variable domain in full, completed from reference TRBV11-2 and TRBJ2-7, reads EAGVAQSPRYKIIEKRQSVAFWCNPISGHATLYWYQQILGQGPKLLIQFQNNGVVDDSQLPKDRFSAERLKGVDSTLKIQPAKLEDSAVYLCASSRDRSSHEQYFGPGTRLTVT.

The gene calls are TRBV30 and TRBJ2-5, with D perhaps TRBD1 (5 bases). The germline V gene encodes CDR1 GTSNPN and CDR2 SVGIG (reference sequence). The CDR3 spans 13 residues. V lost 4 bases, J lost 2 bases, and 11 bases lay in between. The CDR3 sequence: CAWKRQGQETQYF. The CDR3 nucleotides read TGTGCCTGGAAAAGGCAGGGACAAGAGACCCAGTACTTC.

This clone was picked up one time. The CDR3 region is CASSERGQGEQFF. CDR3 DNA: TGTGCCAGCAGCGAAAGAGGGCAAGGTGAGCAGTTCTTC. The V and J genes are TRBV7-3 and TRBJ2-1; TRBD2 is a possible D gene (5 bases). Germline-derived CDR1 and CDR2 are SGHTA and FQGTGA. This CDR3 is built from 13 residues. V lost 5 bases to trimming and J lost 9 bases, with 14 bases between them.

The chain has TRBV19 and TRBJ2-7; TRBD1 aligns across 7 bases. V lost 0 bases, J lost 2 bases, and 4 bases stayed unmatched. Germline CDR1 and CDR2: LNHDA and SQIVND (reference sequence). This CDR3 region has 15 residues. The DNA for the CDR3 is TGTGCCAGTAGTATAGACGGGCAGGGGGCCTACGAGCAGTACTTC. Amino acids: CASSIDGQGAYEQYF.

The rearrangement joins TRBV11-1 to TRBJ2-5; tentative D call: TRBD2 (7 bases). The CDR3 contains 15 residues. Germline CDR1 SGHAT, CDR2 FQDESV (reference sequence). The V gene lost 5 bases and the J gene lost 4 bases, with 17 bases spanning the gap. As DNA, the CDR3 is TGTGCCAGCAGCCGCGGGGAGGGGGTAATAGAGACCCAGTACTTC. It is translated as CASSRGEGVIETQYF. The entire variable domain, with the rest obtained from reference TRBV11-1 and TRBJ2-5, is as follows: EAEVAQSPRYKITEKSQAVAFWCDPISGHATLYWYRQILGQGPELLVQFQDESVVDDSQLPKDRFSAERLKGVDSTLKIQPAELGDSAMYLCASSRGEGVIETQYFGPGTRLLVL.

This chain joins TRBV27 and TRBJ2-7, with D possibly matching TRBD1 (5 bases). Trimming took 1 base from V and 2 from J, leaving 9 bases between them. The germline CDR1 and CDR2 sequences are MNHEY and SMNVEV (reference sequence). The CDR3 consists of 14 residues. The CDR3 sequence: CASSLYPDTYEQYF. The CDR3 coding sequence is TGTGCCAGCAGTTTATATCCGGACACCTACGAGCAGTACTTC.

The CDR3 region has the DNA TGTGCCATCACGCTAGGAAAGAGCTCTGGAAACACCATATATTTT. It is translated as CAITLGKSSGNTIYF. V gene TRBV10-3 combines with J gene TRBJ1-3, with D unclear. CDR3 size: 15 residues. Germline lookup yields CDR1 ENHRY and CDR2 SYGVKD. The germline V and J ends were trimmed by 7 bases and 0 bases, with 13 bases remaining between them.

CDR3 nucleotides: TGTGCCAGCAGTTCCCCCGCAAGACAGGGGACCACCGGGGAGCTGTTTTTT. As protein: CASSSPARQGTTGELFF. The V and J genes are TRBV27 and TRBJ2-2, with 8 bases lining up with TRBD1. CDR3 length: 17 residues. Trimming took 4 bases from V and 4 from J; bases not matched to a gene: 11. CDR1 is MNHEY, CDR2 SMNVEV, per germline (reference sequence).

The genes are TRBV5-1 and TRBJ2-1; a weak D match, TRBD2 (6 bases). The V gene's germline CDR1 is SGHRS and CDR2 YFSETQ. The CDR3 is 15 amino acids. The V end lost 5 bases, the J end lost 4 bases, and 16 bases lay between the germline ends. The CDR3 protein is CASSSGTPTYNEQFF. The CDR3 DNA reads as TGCGCCAGCAGTTCCGGGACTCCTACTTACAATGAGCAGTTCTTC.